The text below deals with one T cell receptor beta chain. Building the TCR beta libraries relied on iRepertoire HTBI primers, and CDR3 regions underwent Arm-PCR. TCRdb reanalysed the multiplex PCR reads using MiXCR and keeps one entry per CDR3 protein. This table has approximately 540,000 distinct CDR3 sequences, around 12% appearing once. Indicated time point: newly diagnosed GD, antithyroid drugs for less than 3 months. RNA extracted from PBMCs served as the sequencing template. The germline CDR1 and CDR2 sequences are DFQATT and SNEGSKA (reference sequence). Trimming stripped 1 base from V and 2 bases from J, with 6 bases between. The CDR3 length is 13 residues. These data originate in a study of regulatory T cells in long-lasting Graves disease. This same sample was also part of a study on T cells in Graves' hyperthyroidism and ophthalmopathy.

V gene TRBV20-1 combines with J gene TRBJ1-5; D is unclear. This specimen consisted of peripheral blood mononuclear cells (PBMCs), obtained at new diagnosis, from a patient treated with antithyroid drugs. The receptor's source is a woman in her twenties or thirties with Graves disease. The CDR3 nucleotides read TGCAGTGCTAGAGCGGACGGCAATCAGCCCCAGCATTTT. It specifies CSARADGNQPQHF.